The clone carrying this T cell receptor (beta chain) appeared a single time. No antigen is known for it. This entry is derived from a study of a mutant IDH1 vaccine in newly diagnosed glioma. Time point indicated: week 23, last vaccination. Every vaccine dose comprised 300 ug of mutant IDH1 20-mer peptide plus topical imiquimod. TCRdb keeps only in-frame clones here, not all; method: immunoSEQ multiplex PCR. Of some 26,000 clones in the sample, roughly 80% were seen once. Trimming pared 1 base from V and 1 base from J, leaving 6 bases between. This CDR3 has 14 residues. Germline values: CDR1 SGHDT, CDR2 YYEEEE.

The J gene is TRBJ1-5, the V gene TRBV5-6; D gene uncertain. This sample comprised PBMCs, obtained from a glioma patient whose treatment included an IDH1 peptide vaccine. The sequence came from a woman in her 30s with glioma. The CDR3 sequence is CASSLQRSNQPQHF. DNA for the CDR3: TGTGCCAGCAGCTTGCAGCGCAGCAATCAGCCCCAGCATTTT.